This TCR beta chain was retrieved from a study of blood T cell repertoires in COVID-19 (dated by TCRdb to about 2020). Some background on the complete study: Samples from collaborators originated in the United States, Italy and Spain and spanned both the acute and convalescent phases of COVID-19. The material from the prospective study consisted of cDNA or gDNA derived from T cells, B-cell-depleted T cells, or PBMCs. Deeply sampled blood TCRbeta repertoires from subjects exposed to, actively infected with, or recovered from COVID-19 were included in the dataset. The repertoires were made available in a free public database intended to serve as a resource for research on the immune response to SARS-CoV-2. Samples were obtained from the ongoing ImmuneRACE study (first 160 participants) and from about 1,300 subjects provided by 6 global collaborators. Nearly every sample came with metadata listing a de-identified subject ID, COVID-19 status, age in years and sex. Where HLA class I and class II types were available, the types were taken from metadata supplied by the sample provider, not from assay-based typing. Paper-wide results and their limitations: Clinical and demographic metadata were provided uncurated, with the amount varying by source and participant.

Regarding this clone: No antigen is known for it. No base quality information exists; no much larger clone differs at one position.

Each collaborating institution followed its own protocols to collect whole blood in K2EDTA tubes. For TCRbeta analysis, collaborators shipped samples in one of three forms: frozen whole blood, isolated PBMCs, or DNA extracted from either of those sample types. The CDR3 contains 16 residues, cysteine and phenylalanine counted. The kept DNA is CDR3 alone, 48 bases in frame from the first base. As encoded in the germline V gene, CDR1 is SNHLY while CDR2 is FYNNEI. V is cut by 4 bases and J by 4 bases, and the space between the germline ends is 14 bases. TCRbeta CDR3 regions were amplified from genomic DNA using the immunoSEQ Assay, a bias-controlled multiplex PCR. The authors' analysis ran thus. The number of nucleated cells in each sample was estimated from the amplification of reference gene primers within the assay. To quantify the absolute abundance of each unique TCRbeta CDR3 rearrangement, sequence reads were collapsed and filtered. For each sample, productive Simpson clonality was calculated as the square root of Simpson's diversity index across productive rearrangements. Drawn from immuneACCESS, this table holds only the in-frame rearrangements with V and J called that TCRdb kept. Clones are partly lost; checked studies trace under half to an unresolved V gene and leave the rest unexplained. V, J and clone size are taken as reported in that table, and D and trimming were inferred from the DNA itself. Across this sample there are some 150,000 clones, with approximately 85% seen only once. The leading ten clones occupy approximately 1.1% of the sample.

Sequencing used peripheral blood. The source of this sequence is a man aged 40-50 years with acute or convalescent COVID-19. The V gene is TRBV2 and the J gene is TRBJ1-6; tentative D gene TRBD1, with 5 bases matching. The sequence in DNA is TGTGCCAGCAGTGTCCGGGGGGAAAGATATAATTCACCCCTCCACTTT. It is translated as CASSVRGERYNSPLHF.